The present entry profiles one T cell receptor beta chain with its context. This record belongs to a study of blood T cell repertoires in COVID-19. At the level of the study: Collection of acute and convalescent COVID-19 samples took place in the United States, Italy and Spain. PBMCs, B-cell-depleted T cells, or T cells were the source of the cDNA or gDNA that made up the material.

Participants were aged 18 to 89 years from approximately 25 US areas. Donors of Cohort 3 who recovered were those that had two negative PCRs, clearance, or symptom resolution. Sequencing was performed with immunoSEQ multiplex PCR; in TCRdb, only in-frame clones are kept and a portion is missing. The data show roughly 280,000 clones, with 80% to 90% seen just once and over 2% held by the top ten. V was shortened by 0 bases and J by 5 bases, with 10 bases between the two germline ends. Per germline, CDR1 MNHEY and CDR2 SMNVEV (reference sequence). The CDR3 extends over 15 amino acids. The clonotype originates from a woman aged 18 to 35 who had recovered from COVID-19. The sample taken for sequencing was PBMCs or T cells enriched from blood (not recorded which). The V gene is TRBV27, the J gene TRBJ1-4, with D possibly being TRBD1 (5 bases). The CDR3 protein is CASSLSQGLNEKLFF. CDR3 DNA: TGTGCCAGCAGTTTATCGCAGGGCCTAAATGAAAAACTGTTTTTT.